The 5 T cell receptor beta chains listed next were all sequenced from one sample in a study of blood T cell repertoires in COVID-19. Measured with immunoSEQ multiplex PCR; TCRdb has only the in-frame clones, and not every one. The sample shows fewer than 110,000 clones, 84% of them seen only once. The sequencing input was peripheral blood. These receptors originate from a human donor in a cohort sampled during active or convalescent COVID-19.

This clone was observed a single time. V and J are TRBV24-1 and TRBJ2-2; weak D call: TRBD2 (6 bases). The CDR3 totals 14 residues. Between the trimmed V and J ends, which lost 7 bases and 4 bases, there was a span of 12 bases. Germline lookup yields CDR1 KGHDR and CDR2 SFDVKD. The CDR3 nucleotides are TGTGCCACCAGGGGGGGTGAGGGCACCGGGGAGCTGTTTTTT. Protein sequence: CATRGGEGTGELFF.

CDR3 coding DNA: TGTGCCAGCCATCCTGGGGACTTTTACACCGGGGAGCTGTTTTTT. Protein sequence: CASHPGDFYTGELFF. The chain employs TRBV18 and TRBJ2-2, with D possibly TRBD2 on 6 matching bases. Germline V CDR1 and CDR2: KGHSH, LQKENI. This CDR3 comprises 15 residues. With 8 bases removed from V and 3 bases from J, the gap between germline ends came to 16 bases.

This chain joins TRBV5-3 and TRBJ2-7, with 10 bases aligning to TRBD1. TRBV5-3 is an ORF, and what it does is uncertain. The J segment lost 7 bases and the V segment lost 7 bases, leaving 11 bases of the junction unmatched. The CDR3 length is 14 residues. The chain's CDR3 is CARAPGTGEREQYF. The CDR3 nucleotides read TGTGCCAGAGCCCCCGGGACAGGGGAGCGGGAGCAGTACTTC.

V is TRBV5-6 and J is TRBJ1-4; D uncertain. The CDR3 totals 15 residues. CDR1 is SGHDT, CDR2 YYEEEE, per germline. V lost 4 bases and J 10 bases, leaving 20 bases between the germline ends. The CDR3 bases are TGTGCCAGCAGCGCCCCCGGGCCCCGAGGGAGAAAACTGTTTTTT. Protein: CASSAPGPRGRKLFF.

The V gene is TRBV14, the J gene TRBJ2-3; 11 bases are a match to TRBD2. Germline CDR1 is SGHDN and CDR2 is FVKESK. V shed 2 bases and J 3 bases; nucleotides not matched to a gene: 1. CDR3 length: 15 amino acids. The CDR3 region has the DNA TGTGCCAGCAGCCAACTAGCGGGGGGAACAGATACGCAGTATTTT. This translates into CASSQLAGGTDTQYF.